The clone carrying this T cell receptor (beta chain) is a singleton in its sample. Repertoires were generated with immunoSEQ multiplex PCR, while TCRdb's copy carries only in-frame clones and drops some. The repertoire holds under 95,000 clones, with approximately 92% as singletons. This sample stems from a study of T cell changes during pregnancy in multiple sclerosis. V was clipped by 1 base and J by 5 bases, with 7 bases between them. Germline V lookup: CDR1 SGHRS, CDR2 YFSETQ. CDR3 length: 12 amino acids. The sample was peripheral blood, taken after pregnancy. The source of this sequence is a female donor with multiple sclerosis, enrolled in a pregnancy study. The rearrangement links TRBV5-1 to TRBJ2-7; D possibly corresponds to TRBD2 (6 bases). The CDR3 DNA reads as TGCGCCAGCAGCTTGTCGGGGGACGAGCAGTACTTC. This encodes CASSLSGDEQYF.